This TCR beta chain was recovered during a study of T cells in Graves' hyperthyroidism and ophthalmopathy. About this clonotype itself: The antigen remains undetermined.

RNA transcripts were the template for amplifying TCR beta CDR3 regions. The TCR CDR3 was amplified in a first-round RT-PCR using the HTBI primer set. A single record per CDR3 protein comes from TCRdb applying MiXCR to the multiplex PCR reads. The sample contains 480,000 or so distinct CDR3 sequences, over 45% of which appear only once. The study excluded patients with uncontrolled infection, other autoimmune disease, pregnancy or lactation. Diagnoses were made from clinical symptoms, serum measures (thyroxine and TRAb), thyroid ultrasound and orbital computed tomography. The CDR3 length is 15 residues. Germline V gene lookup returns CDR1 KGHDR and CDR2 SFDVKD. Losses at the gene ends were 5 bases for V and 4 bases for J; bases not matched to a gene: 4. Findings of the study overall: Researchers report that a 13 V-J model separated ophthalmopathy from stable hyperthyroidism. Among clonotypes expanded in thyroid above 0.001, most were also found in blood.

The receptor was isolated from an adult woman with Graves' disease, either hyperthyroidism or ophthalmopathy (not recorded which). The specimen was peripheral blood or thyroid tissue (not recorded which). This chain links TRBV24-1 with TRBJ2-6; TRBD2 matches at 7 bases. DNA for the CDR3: TGTGCCACCAGTGCTGGGGAGGGAGGGGCCAACGTCCTGACTTTC. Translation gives CATSAGEGGANVLTF.